This paragraph covers one T cell receptor (beta chain) sequence. Trimming pared 5 bases from V and 6 bases from J, leaving 8 bases between. Germline-derived CDR1 and CDR2 are SGHTA and FQGNSA. The CDR3 runs to 12 residues. The data originate from a study of T cell changes during pregnancy in multiple sclerosis. Measured with immunoSEQ multiplex PCR; TCRdb has only the in-frame clones, and not every one. The sample consists of tens of thousands of clones, around nine tenths of them appearing once. This specimen consisted of CD4+ T cells from peripheral blood mononuclear cells, obtained after pregnancy. This TCR was sampled from a female donor in good health, enrolled as a control in a pregnancy study. The J gene is TRBJ2-4, the V gene TRBV7-2; a possible D gene is TRBD1 (5 bases). The CDR3 region is CASSQQGNIQYF. The CDR3 region has the DNA TGTGCCAGCAGCCAGCAGGGAAACATTCAGTACTTC.